Each of the 22 T cell receptor beta chains below was sequenced from the same sample in a study of blood T cell repertoires in COVID-19. Produced via immunoSEQ multiplex PCR; TCRdb's table is partial and in-frame only. The sample lists 170,000 or so clones, more than 75% occurring once. The sample was peripheral blood. The receptor set was obtained from a young woman who had recovered from COVID-19.

This rearrangement joins TRBV11-2 to TRBJ1-4, with D perhaps TRBD1 (6 bases). This CDR3 is built from 14 residues. V lost 5 bases and J lost 8, with 15 bases in between. The germline V gene encodes CDR1 SGHAT and CDR2 FQNNGV. In nucleotides, the CDR3 is TGTGCCAGCAGCAATAGGGGGTTATGGGAAAAACTGTTTTTT. This translates into CASSNRGLWEKLFF.

The chain recombines TRBV6-6 with TRBJ1-1, with D perhaps TRBD1 (6 bases). V was shortened by 4 bases and J by 2 bases, with 8 bases between the two germline ends. This CDR3 contains 13 residues. Per germline, CDR1 MNHNY and CDR2 SVGAGI (reference sequence). CDR3 amino acids: CASSWGQNTEAFF. CDR3 nucleotide sequence: TGTGCCAGCAGTTGGGGACAAAACACTGAAGCTTTCTTT.

The rearrangement links TRBV6-5 to TRBJ1-1; D remains ambiguous. The CDR3 is 15 amino acids. Germline lookup yields CDR1 MNHEY and CDR2 SVGAGI. V was cut by 0 bases and J by 4 bases, with 12 bases left in between. The CDR3 reads CASSYSPAGVTEAFF. CDR3 nucleotide sequence: TGTGCCAGCAGTTACTCCCCGGCGGGAGTCACTGAAGCTTTCTTT.

V and J are TRBV5-1 and TRBJ1-1; D may be TRBD1 (6 bases). The CDR3 totals 15 residues. V lost 2 bases and J lost 0, with 11 bases in between. Germline V gene sequence: CDR1 SGHRS, CDR2 YFSETQ. The CDR3 DNA sequence: TGCGCCAGCAGCTTTGGCCGGACAGTGAACACTGAAGCTTTCTTT. It encodes CASSFGRTVNTEAFF. Supplemented by reference TRBV5-1 and TRBJ1-1, the full variable domain reads KAGVTQTPRYLIKTRGQQVTLSCSPISGHRSVSWYQQTPGQGLQFLFEYFSETQRNKGNFPGRFSGRQFSNSRSEMNVSTLELGDSALYLCASSFGRTVNTEAFFGQGTRLTVV.

CDR3 loop: CASSDRGNGYTF. The CDR3 region has the DNA TGTGCCAGTAGTGACAGGGGGAACGGCTACACCTTC. The chain links TRBV19 to TRBJ1-2; TRBD1 matches 9 bases. The CDR3 extends over 12 amino acids. Trimming took 5 bases from V and 8 from J; bases not matched to a gene: 3. Per the germline V gene, CDR1 is LNHDA and CDR2 is SQIVND (reference sequence).

The CDR3 nucleotides are TGTGCCAGCAGCCCTAGCGGGAGGGCCCGCCGGAGCTCCTACAATGAGCAGTTCTTC. Translated, it gives CASSPSGRARRSSYNEQFF. The chain couples TRBV6-2 or TRBV6-3 to TRBJ2-1; the match to TRBD2 covers 12 bases. V lost 6 bases to trimming and J lost 0 bases; unmatched junction nucleotides: 12. The CDR3 contains 19 residues. The V gene's germline CDR1 is MNHEY and CDR2 SVGEGT.

The gene calls are TRBV29-1 and TRBJ2-3, with D unclear. V shed 1 base and J shed 6 bases, with 8 bases lying between them. The CDR3 is made up of 12 amino acids. Germline CDR1 SQVTM, CDR2 ANQGSEA. CDR3 residues: CSVEASVDTQYF. Here the CDR3 DNA reads TGCAGCGTTGAAGCTAGTGTTGATACGCAGTATTTT.

V is TRBV5-4 and J is TRBJ1-1; perhaps TRBD1 as D (6 bases). The CDR3 runs to 12 residues. Trimming stripped 0 bases from V and 10 bases from J, with 10 bases between. CDR1 is SGHNT and CDR2 is YYREEE in the germline V gene (reference sequence). The CDR3: CASSLDRVGAFF. CDR3 coding DNA: TGTGCCAGCAGCTTGGACAGGGTCGGAGCTTTCTTT.

This sequence joins TRBV7-9 and TRBJ1-2; the D gene is possibly TRBD1 (5 bases). The germline V and J ends were trimmed by 5 bases and 8 bases, with 15 bases remaining between them. CDR3 size: 13 residues. The V gene's germline CDR1 is SEHNR and CDR2 FQNEAQ (reference sequence). The CDR3 is CASSAYGGRGYTF. CDR3 sequence (DNA): TGTGCCAGCAGCGCCTACGGGGGTCGGGGCTACACCTTC.

V and J are TRBV7-7 and TRBJ2-5; TRBD1 matches 10 bases. The V segment lost 5 bases and the J segment 5 bases; nucleotides outside the gene matches: 5. The CDR3 is made up of 14 amino acids. Germline V gives CDR1 SSHAT, CDR2 FNYEAQ (reference sequence). The CDR3 nucleotides are TGTGCCAGCAGCACCGACAGGGGGCCTGAGACCCAGTACTTC. Protein sequence: CASSTDRGPETQYF. The full variable domain, with the rest looked up from reference TRBV7-7 and TRBJ2-5, is GAGVSQSPRYKVTKRGQDVTLRCDPISSHATLYWYQQALGQGPEFLTYFNYEAQPDKSGLPSDRFSAERPEGSISTLTIQRTEQRDSAMYRCASSTDRGPETQYFGPGTRLLVL.

This clone is medium-sized (0.01 to 0.1%) within its sample. The rearrangement uses TRBV9 and TRBJ1-2; 9 nucleotides line up with TRBD1. Germline V CDR1 and CDR2: SGDLS, YYNGEE. The CDR3 contains 14 residues. After removal of 4 bases from V and 8 bases from J, the junction contained 9 bases not matched to a gene. CDR3 nucleotide sequence: TGTGCCAGCAGCCCTACGGGGACAGGGCGCGGCTACACCTTC. It specifies CASSPTGTGRGYTF.

The CDR3 spells CASSVNTGGGGYTF. CDR3 nucleotides: TGTGCCAGCAGCGTCAACACAGGGGGCGGTGGCTACACCTTC. J is TRBJ1-2 and V is TRBV9; 9 nucleotides align to TRBD1. This CDR3 contains 14 residues. After removal of 2 bases from V and 7 bases from J, the junction contained 6 bases not matched to a gene. Germline V gene sequence: CDR1 SGDLS, CDR2 YYNGEE.

This sequence joins TRBV9 and TRBJ1-4; TRBD1 aligns across 7 bases. The CDR3 runs to 18 residues. After removal of 3 bases from V and 0 bases from J, the junction contained 11 bases not matched to a gene. Germline CDR1 SGDLS, CDR2 YYNGEE. The CDR3, as DNA: TGTGCCAGCAGCGGGCACGGACAGGCTTCTGCAACTAATGAAAAACTGTTTTTT. Its protein is CASSGHGQASATNEKLFF.

The rearrangement uses TRBV4-1 and TRBJ2-3; 7 nucleotides line up with TRBD2. The CDR3 sequence is 16 residues long. Looked up from germline, CDR1 is MGHRA and CDR2 is YSYEKL. V shed 2 bases and J 2 bases; nucleotides not matched to a gene: 7. CDR3 DNA sequence: TGCGCCAGCAGCCAACCTTACCGGGGGGTCACAGATACGCAGTATTTT. It codes for CASSQPYRGVTDTQYF.

The chain is built from TRBV7-8 and TRBJ2-7; D unclear. The CDR3 covers 17 residues. Trimming shortened V by 2 bases and J by 3 bases, and 20 bases separated the two germline ends. Germline V lookup: CDR1 SGHVS, CDR2 FQNEAQ. The chain's CDR3 is CASSLWAGYRARYEQYF. The CDR3 DNA reads TGTGCCAGCAGCTTATGGGCAGGCTATAGAGCTCGCTACGAGCAGTACTTC.

This rearrangement joins TRBV9 to TRBJ2-1, with a tentative D call TRBD1 (5 bases). The CDR3 sequence is 15 residues long. V was clipped by 2 bases and J by 4 bases, with 13 bases between them. CDR1 is SGDLS and CDR2 is YYNGEE in the germline V gene. This CDR3 reads CASSVDKASYNEQFF. CDR3 DNA sequence: TGTGCCAGCAGCGTGGACAAGGCCTCTTACAATGAGCAGTTCTTC.

The count of this clone is one. This chain uses TRBV11-3 with TRBJ1-2; 7 bases are a match to TRBD1. CDR3 size: 13 residues. After removal of 2 bases from V and 6 bases from J, the junction contained 3 bases not matched to a gene. Per germline, CDR1 SGHNT and CDR2 YENEEA. The CDR3: CASSLLDRHGYTF. The CDR3 coding sequence is TGTGCCAGCAGCTTACTGGACAGGCATGGCTACACCTTC.

The rearrangement uses TRBV27 and TRBJ2-1, with 11 bases fitting TRBD2. The CDR3 is 14 residues long. CDR1 and CDR2 (germline): MNHEY, SMNVEV (reference sequence). V trimming: 6 bases; J trimming: 9 bases; junction bases outside the gene matches: 7. Here the CDR3 DNA reads TGTGCCAGCAGGGCGACTAGCGGGGCTGCTGAGCAGTTCTTC. Its protein product is CASRATSGAAEQFF.

This rearrangement joins TRBV10-3 to TRBJ2-5, with 9 bases fitting TRBD1. The trim removed 3 bases at V and 5 bases at J, leaving 10 bases unmatched. CDR1 and CDR2 from the germline V gene are ENHRY and SYGVKD. There are 16 residues in the CDR3. The CDR3 loop reads CAISDRATGGEETQYF. The DNA of the CDR3 is TGTGCCATCAGTGACCGAGCGACAGGGGGGGAGGAGACCCAGTACTTC.

Only a few counts were recorded for this clone. The chain employs TRBV18 and TRBJ1-6; D possibly corresponds to TRBD1 (6 bases). The V gene lost 0 bases and the J gene lost 7 bases, with 10 bases spanning the gap. In germline, CDR1 is KGHSH, CDR2 LQKENI. The CDR3 sequence is 15 residues long. In DNA form, the CDR3 reads TGTGCCAGCTCACCACCCCAGGGGCGGAATTCACCCCTCCACTTT. Its translation is CASSPPQGRNSPLHF.

The rearrangement joins TRBV5-6 to TRBJ1-2; TRBD1 matches at 8 bases. Germline CDR1 reads SGHDT; CDR2 reads YYEEEE. This CDR3 has 14 amino acids. The J segment lost 4 bases and the V segment lost 3 bases, leaving 5 bases of the junction unmatched. In DNA, the CDR3 is TGTGCCAGCAGCTACATTACAGGGGGCTATGGCTACACCTTC. It translates to CASSYITGGYGYTF.

In this sample, this clone turned up a few times. The rearrangement uses TRBV3-1 (or the pseudogene TRBV3-2) and TRBJ2-3; D may be TRBD2 (5 bases). Germline CDR1 and CDR2: LGHDT and YNNKEL (reference sequence). Trimming took 4 bases from V and 3 from J, leaving 14 bases between them. The CDR3 has 15 amino acids. DNA of the CDR3: TGTGCCAGCAGCCTTCACGAGGGTGGGACAGATACGCAGTATTTT. Its translation is CASSLHEGGTDTQYF.